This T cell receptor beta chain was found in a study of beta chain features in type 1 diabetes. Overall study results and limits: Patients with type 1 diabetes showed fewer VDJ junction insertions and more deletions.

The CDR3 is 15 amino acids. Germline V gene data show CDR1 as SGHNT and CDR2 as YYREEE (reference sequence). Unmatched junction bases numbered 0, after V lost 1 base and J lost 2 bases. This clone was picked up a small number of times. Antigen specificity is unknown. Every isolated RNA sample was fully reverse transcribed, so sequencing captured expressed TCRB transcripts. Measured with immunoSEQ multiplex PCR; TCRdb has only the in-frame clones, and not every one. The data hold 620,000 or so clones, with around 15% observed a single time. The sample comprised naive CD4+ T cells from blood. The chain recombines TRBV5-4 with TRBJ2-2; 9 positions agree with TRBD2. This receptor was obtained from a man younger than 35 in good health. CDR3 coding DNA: TGTGCCAGCAGCTTGCTAGCGGGAAACACCGGGGAGCTGTTTTTT. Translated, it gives CASSLLAGNTGELFF. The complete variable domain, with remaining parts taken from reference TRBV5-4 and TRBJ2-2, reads ETGVTQSPTHLIKTRGQQVTLRCSSQSGHNTVSWYQQALGQGPQFIFQYYREEENGRGNFPPRFSGLQFPNYSSELNVNALELDDSALYLCASSLLAGNTGELFFGEGSRLTVL.